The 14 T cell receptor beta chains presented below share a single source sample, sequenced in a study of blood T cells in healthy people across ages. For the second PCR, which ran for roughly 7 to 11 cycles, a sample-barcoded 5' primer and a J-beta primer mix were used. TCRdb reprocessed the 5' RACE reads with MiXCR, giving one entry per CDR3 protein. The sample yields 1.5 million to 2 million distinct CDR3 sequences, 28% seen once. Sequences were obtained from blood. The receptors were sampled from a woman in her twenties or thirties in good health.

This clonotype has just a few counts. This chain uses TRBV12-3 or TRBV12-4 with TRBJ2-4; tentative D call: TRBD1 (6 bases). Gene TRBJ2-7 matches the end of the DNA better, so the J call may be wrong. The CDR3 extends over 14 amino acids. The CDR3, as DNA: TGTGCCAGCAGTTCTCATGACAGGCGGGACGAGCAGTACTTC. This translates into CASSSHDRRDEQYF.

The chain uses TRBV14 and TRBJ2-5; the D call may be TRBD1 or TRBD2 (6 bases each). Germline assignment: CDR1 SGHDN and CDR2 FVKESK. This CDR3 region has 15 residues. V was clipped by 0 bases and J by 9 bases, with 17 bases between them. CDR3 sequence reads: CASSQDWGATTAQYF. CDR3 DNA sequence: TGTGCCAGCAGCCAAGATTGGGGGGCCACAACGGCCCAGTACTTC.

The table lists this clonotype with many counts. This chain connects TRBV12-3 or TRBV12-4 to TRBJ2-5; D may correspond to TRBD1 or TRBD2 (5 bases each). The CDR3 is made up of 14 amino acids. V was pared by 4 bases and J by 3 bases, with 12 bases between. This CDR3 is CASSSPRGEETQYF. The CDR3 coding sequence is TGTGCCAGCAGTTCGCCTCGGGGCGAAGAGACCCAGTACTTC.

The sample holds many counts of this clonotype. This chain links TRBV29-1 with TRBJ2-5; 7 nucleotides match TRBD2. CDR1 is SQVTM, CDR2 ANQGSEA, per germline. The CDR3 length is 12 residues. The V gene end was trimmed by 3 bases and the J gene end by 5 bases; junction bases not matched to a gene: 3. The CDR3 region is CSVDSGSETQYF. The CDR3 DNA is TGCAGCGTTGATAGCGGGTCGGAGACCCAGTACTTC.

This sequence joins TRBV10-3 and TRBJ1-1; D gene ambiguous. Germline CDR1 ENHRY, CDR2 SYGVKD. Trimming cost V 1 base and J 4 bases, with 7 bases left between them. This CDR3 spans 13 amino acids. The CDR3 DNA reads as TGTGCCATCAGTGAGTTCGAGAGCACTGAAGCTTTCTTT. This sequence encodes CAISEFESTEAFF.

The CDR3 loop reads CASSISRGTSGTLETQYF. For the CDR3, the DNA is TGTGCCAGCAGCATAAGCCGAGGGACTAGCGGGACGTTGGAGACCCAGTACTTC. V and J are TRBV7-9 and TRBJ2-5; 13 positions match TRBD2. The junction had 14 bases not matched to a gene; V was cut back by 5 bases and J by 5 bases. The CDR3 is 18 amino acids. CDR1 is SEHNR and CDR2 is FQNEAQ in the germline V gene (reference sequence).

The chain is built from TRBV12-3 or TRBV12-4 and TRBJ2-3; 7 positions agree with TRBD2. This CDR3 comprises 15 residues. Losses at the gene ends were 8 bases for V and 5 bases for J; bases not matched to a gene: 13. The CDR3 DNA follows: TGTGCCAGCTCGGTGGGGCTAGCGGCCCGAGATACGCAGTATTTT. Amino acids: CASSVGLAARDTQYF.

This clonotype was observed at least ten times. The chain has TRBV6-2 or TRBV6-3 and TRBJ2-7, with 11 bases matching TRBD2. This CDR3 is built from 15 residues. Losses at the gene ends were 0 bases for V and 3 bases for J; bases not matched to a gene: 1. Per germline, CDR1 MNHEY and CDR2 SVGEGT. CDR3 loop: CASSYSTSGSYEQYF. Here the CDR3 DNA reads TGTGCCAGCAGTTACTCAACTAGCGGGAGCTACGAGCAGTACTTC.

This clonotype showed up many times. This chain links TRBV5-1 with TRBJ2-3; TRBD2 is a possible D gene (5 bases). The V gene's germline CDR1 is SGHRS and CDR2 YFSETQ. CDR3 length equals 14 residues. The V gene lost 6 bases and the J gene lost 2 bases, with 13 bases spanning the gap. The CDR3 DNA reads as TGCGCCAGCAAATTGGAGGCCTACACAGATACGCAGTATTTT. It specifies CASKLEAYTDTQYF.

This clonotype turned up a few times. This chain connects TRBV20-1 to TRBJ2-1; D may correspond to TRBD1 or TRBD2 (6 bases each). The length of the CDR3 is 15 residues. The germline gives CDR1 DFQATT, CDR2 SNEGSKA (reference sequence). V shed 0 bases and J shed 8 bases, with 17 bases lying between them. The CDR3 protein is CSARDGGGQRDEQFF. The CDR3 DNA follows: TGCAGTGCTAGAGATGGAGGGGGGCAGAGGGATGAGCAGTTCTTC.

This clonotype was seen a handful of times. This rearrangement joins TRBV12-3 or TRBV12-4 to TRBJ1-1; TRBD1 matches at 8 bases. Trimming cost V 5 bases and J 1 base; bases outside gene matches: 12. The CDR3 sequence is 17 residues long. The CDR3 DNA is TGTGCCAGCAGTGAGAGACAGGGGATGGTGGGGAACACTGAAGCTTTCTTT. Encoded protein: CASSERQGMVGNTEAFF.

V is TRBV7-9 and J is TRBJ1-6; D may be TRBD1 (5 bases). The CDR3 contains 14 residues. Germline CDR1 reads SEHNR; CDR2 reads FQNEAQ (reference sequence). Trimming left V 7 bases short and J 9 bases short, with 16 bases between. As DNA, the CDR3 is TGTGCCAGCATAAGGTTCGACAGTGGTTCACCCCTCCACTTT. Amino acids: CASIRFDSGSPLHF.

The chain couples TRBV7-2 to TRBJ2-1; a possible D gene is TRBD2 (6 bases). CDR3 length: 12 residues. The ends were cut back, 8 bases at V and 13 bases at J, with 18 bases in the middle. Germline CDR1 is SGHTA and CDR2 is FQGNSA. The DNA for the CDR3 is TGTGCCAGCGTCCTAGCGCGGGTAGATCAGTTCTTC. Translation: CASVLARVDQFF.

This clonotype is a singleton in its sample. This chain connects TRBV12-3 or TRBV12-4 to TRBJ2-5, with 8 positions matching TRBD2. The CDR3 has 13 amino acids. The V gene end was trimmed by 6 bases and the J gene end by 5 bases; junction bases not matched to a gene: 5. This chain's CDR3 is CASRRAGDETQYF. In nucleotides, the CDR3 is TGTGCCAGCAGGAGAGCGGGAGACGAGACCCAGTACTTC.